A selection of T cell receptor beta chains follows, all from one sample in a study of cytomegalovirus exposure and HLA in healthy donors. Libraries were prepared by immunoSEQ multiplex PCR; TCRdb keeps only in-frame clonotypes and omits some of them. The data hold over 120,000 clones, with approximately 84% observed a single time. The sample was PBMCs. These receptors all stem from a man aged 25 to 40 in good health and CMV-seropositive. The CDR3 runs from the conserved cysteine through the conserved F or W. Fields, in order: V gene, clone size, J gene, D gene, CDR3 protein, CDR3 DNA. The D gene is left open where the match is weak. Part of the rows lack a size; the others show once, few, many or a class for expanded clones.

v_call: TRBV7-6
clone_size: -
j_call: TRBJ2-7
d_call: TRBD1
cdr3_aa: CASSLEGAGYEQYF
cdr3_nt: TGTGCCAGCAGCTTAGAGGGGGCAGGCTACGAGCAGTACTTC

v_call: TRBV15
clone_size: -
j_call: TRBJ1-5
d_call: -
cdr3_aa: CATSLQTGPNQPQHF
cdr3_nt: TGTGCCACCAGCTTACAGACAGGACCCAATCAGCCCCAGCATTTT

v_call: TRBV6-5
clone_size: -
j_call: TRBJ1-5
d_call: -
cdr3_aa: CASSLTVGNQPQHF
cdr3_nt: TGTGCCAGCAGTTTGACAGTAGGCAATCAGCCCCAGCATTTT

v_call: TRBV9
clone_size: -
j_call: TRBJ1-3
d_call: -
cdr3_aa: CASSSRANSGNTIYF
cdr3_nt: TGTGCCAGCAGCTCCAGGGCCAACTCTGGAAACACCATATATTTT

v_call: TRBV18
clone_size: -
j_call: TRBJ2-5
d_call: -
cdr3_aa: CASSPGLASTPETQYF
cdr3_nt: TGTGCCAGCTCACCCGGGCTAGCGTCGACCCCAGAGACCCAGTACTTC

v_call: TRBV28
clone_size: -
j_call: TRBJ2-7
d_call: TRBD2
cdr3_aa: CASTMTSGLYEQYF
cdr3_nt: TGTGCCAGCACTATGACTAGCGGGCTCTACGAGCAGTACTTC

v_call: TRBV2
clone_size: -
j_call: TRBJ2-1
d_call: TRBD2
cdr3_aa: CASIITPGLVSYNEQFF
cdr3_nt: TGTGCCAGCATCATAACGCCGGGACTAGTATCCTACAATGAGCAGTTCTTC

v_call: TRBV18
clone_size: -
j_call: TRBJ1-4
d_call: -
cdr3_aa: CASSPLQGTNEKLFF
cdr3_nt: TGTGCCAGCTCACCTCTGCAGGGGACTAATGAAAAACTGTTTTTT

v_call: TRBV2
clone_size: few
j_call: TRBJ1-3
d_call: -
cdr3_aa: CASKRDYSGNTIYF
cdr3_nt: TGTGCCAGCAAGCGGGACTACTCTGGAAACACCATATATTTT

v_call: TRBV15
clone_size: -
j_call: TRBJ2-5
d_call: TRBD2
cdr3_aa: CATRDRLAEITQETQYF
cdr3_nt: TGTGCCACCAGGGATAGACTAGCGGAGATTACCCAAGAGACCCAGTACTTC

v_call: TRBV19
clone_size: -
j_call: TRBJ2-3
d_call: -
cdr3_aa: CASSPREGSTDTQYF
cdr3_nt: TGTGCCAGTAGTCCCCGAGAGGGAAGCACAGATACGCAGTATTTT

v_call: TRBV7-6
clone_size: once
j_call: TRBJ2-1
d_call: TRBD2
cdr3_aa: CASSLAAGGYNEQFF
cdr3_nt: TGTGCCAGCAGCTTAGCAGCGGGGGGCTACAATGAGCAGTTCTTC

v_call: TRBV11-3
clone_size: -
j_call: TRBJ2-5
d_call: -
cdr3_aa: CASRGSQETQYF
cdr3_nt: TGTGCCAGTCGAGGGAGTCAAGAGACCCAGTACTTC

v_call: TRBV28
clone_size: -
j_call: TRBJ2-7
d_call: TRBD2
cdr3_aa: CASSSGGGRDEQYF
cdr3_nt: TGTGCCAGCTCCTCGGGCGGGGGTAGGGACGAGCAGTACTTC

v_call: TRBV5-4
clone_size: once
j_call: TRBJ1-1
d_call: -
cdr3_aa: CASSLYDRENTEAFF
cdr3_nt: TGTGCCAGCAGCTTGTACGACAGAGAGAACACTGAAGCTTTCTTT

v_call: TRBV7-2
clone_size: -
j_call: TRBJ2-5
d_call: TRBD2
cdr3_aa: CASSLMAGDQETQYF
cdr3_nt: TGTGCCAGCAGCTTAATGGCGGGAGATCAAGAGACCCAGTACTTC

v_call: TRBV28
clone_size: -
j_call: TRBJ1-1
d_call: TRBD1
cdr3_aa: CASSSQGGNTEAFF
cdr3_nt: TGTGCCAGCAGTTCCCAGGGGGGCAACACTGAAGCTTTCTTT

v_call: TRBV6-1
clone_size: -
j_call: TRBJ2-7
d_call: -
cdr3_aa: CASSSQQGYEQYF
cdr3_nt: TGTGCCAGCAGTAGCCAACAGGGTTACGAGCAGTACTTC

v_call: TRBV27
clone_size: -
j_call: TRBJ2-5
d_call: -
cdr3_aa: CASSTGGRQTQYF
cdr3_nt: TGTGCCAGCAGTACGGGGGGCAGGCAGACCCAGTACTTC

v_call: TRBV21-1
clone_size: few
j_call: TRBJ2-3
d_call: -
cdr3_aa: CAGWVGTSGDTQYF
cdr3_nt: TGTGCCGGGTGGGTGGGGACTAGTGGGGATACGCAGTATTTT

v_call: TRBV7-2
clone_size: -
j_call: TRBJ1-2
d_call: TRBD1
cdr3_aa: CASSKNRGVVYGYTF
cdr3_nt: TGTGCCAGCAGCAAGAACAGGGGGGTGGTCTATGGCTACACCTTC

v_call: TRBV27
clone_size: -
j_call: TRBJ2-3
d_call: TRBD1
cdr3_aa: CASSFPGTGPLAQYF
cdr3_nt: TGTGCCAGCAGTTTTCCCGGGACAGGGCCTCTCGCGCAGTATTTT

v_call: TRBV27
clone_size: -
j_call: TRBJ2-7
d_call: TRBD2
cdr3_aa: CASQLADGYEQYF
cdr3_nt: TGTGCTTCCCAACTAGCGGACGGGTACGAGCAGTACTTC

v_call: TRBV19
clone_size: few
j_call: TRBJ2-3
d_call: TRBD1
cdr3_aa: CASATGVFTDTQYF
cdr3_nt: TGTGCCAGTGCCACAGGGGTCTTCACAGATACGCAGTATTTT

v_call: TRBV19
clone_size: -
j_call: TRBJ2-5
d_call: TRBD1
cdr3_aa: CASSVGTGVGETQYF
cdr3_nt: TGTGCCAGTAGTGTCGGGACAGGGGTCGGCGAGACCCAGTACTTC

v_call: TRBV28
clone_size: -
j_call: TRBJ1-2
d_call: TRBD1
cdr3_aa: CASSLGQLNYGYTF
cdr3_nt: TGTGCCAGCAGTTTGGGACAGCTTAACTATGGCTACACCTTC

v_call: TRBV29-1
clone_size: -
j_call: TRBJ2-3
d_call: TRBD1
cdr3_aa: CSVETGAGIATQYF
cdr3_nt: TGCAGCGTTGAAACAGGGGCTGGGATCGCAACGCAGTATTTT

v_call: TRBV28
clone_size: -
j_call: TRBJ2-1
d_call: TRBD1
cdr3_aa: CASSMWTGSYNEQFF
cdr3_nt: TGTGCCAGCAGTATGTGGACAGGGTCCTACAATGAGCAGTTCTTC

v_call: TRBV6-5
clone_size: -
j_call: TRBJ1-2
d_call: TRBD1
cdr3_aa: CASSYRPGQFYTF
cdr3_nt: TGTGCCAGCAGTTACCGACCGGGACAGTTCTACACCTTC

v_call: TRBV30
clone_size: -
j_call: TRBJ1-6
d_call: -
cdr3_aa: CAWSDGLPPLHF
cdr3_nt: TGTGCCTGGAGTGACGGACTGCCCCCCCTCCACTTT

v_call: TRBV5-1
clone_size: -
j_call: TRBJ2-7
d_call: -
cdr3_aa: CASSLQGPGTPYEQYF
cdr3_nt: TGCGCCAGCAGCTTGCAGGGCCCAGGAACCCCCTACGAGCAGTACTTC

v_call: TRBV25-1
clone_size: -
j_call: TRBJ2-1
d_call: TRBD1
cdr3_aa: CASSDRGQGHNEQFF
cdr3_nt: TGTGCCAGCAGTGACAGAGGACAGGGTCACAATGAGCAGTTCTTC

v_call: TRBV7-9
clone_size: once
j_call: TRBJ2-3
d_call: TRBD2
cdr3_aa: CARSEAGASTDTQYF
cdr3_nt: TGTGCCAGGAGCGAAGCGGGGGCTAGCACAGATACGCAGTATTTT

v_call: TRBV6-5
clone_size: -
j_call: TRBJ2-7
d_call: TRBD2
cdr3_aa: CASSYSGSSYEQYF
cdr3_nt: TGTGCCAGCAGTTATAGCGGGAGCTCCTACGAGCAGTACTTC

v_call: TRBV19
clone_size: -
j_call: TRBJ1-2
d_call: -
cdr3_aa: CASVPGPGNYGYTF
cdr3_nt: TGTGCCAGTGTCCCTGGGCCGGGAAACTATGGCTACACCTTC

v_call: TRBV6-6
clone_size: -
j_call: TRBJ2-1
d_call: -
cdr3_aa: CASTLDQTRNEQFF
cdr3_nt: TGTGCCAGCACCCTAGACCAGACGCGCAATGAGCAGTTCTTC

v_call: TRBV28
clone_size: -
j_call: TRBJ1-3
d_call: -
cdr3_aa: CASSRGSGNTIYF
cdr3_nt: TGTGCCAGCAGCAGGGGCTCTGGAAACACCATATATTTT

v_call: TRBV13
clone_size: -
j_call: TRBJ2-7
d_call: TRBD1
cdr3_aa: CASSARDSHEQYF
cdr3_nt: TGTGCCAGCAGCGCTCGGGACAGTCACGAGCAGTACTTC

v_call: TRBV5-5
clone_size: few
j_call: TRBJ1-1
d_call: -
cdr3_aa: CASSFGQSTEAFF
cdr3_nt: TGTGCCAGCAGCTTTGGACAGTCCACTGAAGCTTTCTTT

v_call: TRBV19
clone_size: -
j_call: TRBJ2-7
d_call: -
cdr3_aa: CASSIGRTGVYEQYF
cdr3_nt: TGTGCCAGTAGTATAGGCCGGACGGGGGTCTACGAGCAGTACTTC

v_call: TRBV28
clone_size: -
j_call: TRBJ1-5
d_call: TRBD1
cdr3_aa: CASRGGQGRNQPQHF
cdr3_nt: TGTGCCAGCAGGGGGGGACAGGGACGCAATCAGCCCCAGCATTTT

v_call: TRBV4-1
clone_size: -
j_call: TRBJ2-1
d_call: -
cdr3_aa: CASSQPPTGSGEQFF
cdr3_nt: TGCGCCAGCAGCCAACCCCCAACGGGGAGCGGTGAGCAGTTCTTC

v_call: TRBV5-8
clone_size: -
j_call: TRBJ2-7
d_call: TRBD1
cdr3_aa: CASSPGTGTHEQYF
cdr3_nt: TGTGCCAGCAGCCCGGGGACAGGAACCCACGAGCAGTACTTC

v_call: TRBV19
clone_size: medium-sized
j_call: TRBJ2-7
d_call: -
cdr3_aa: CASSIEVGRGYEQYF
cdr3_nt: TGTGCCAGTAGTATAGAGGTTGGCAGGGGATACGAGCAGTACTTC

v_call: TRBV6-1
clone_size: -
j_call: TRBJ2-7
d_call: -
cdr3_aa: CASRRGQGGEQYF
cdr3_nt: TGTGCCAGCAGACGCGGACAGGGAGGGGAGCAGTACTTC

v_call: TRBV7-2
clone_size: -
j_call: TRBJ2-7
d_call: TRBD1
cdr3_aa: CASSPFDRGSEQYF
cdr3_nt: TGTGCCAGCAGCCCCTTCGACAGGGGGAGCGAGCAGTACTTC

v_call: TRBV5-1
clone_size: once
j_call: TRBJ2-1
d_call: TRBD2
cdr3_aa: CASSLTSGGAREQFF
cdr3_nt: TGCGCCAGCAGCTTGACTAGCGGGGGGGCCAGGGAGCAGTTCTTC

v_call: TRBV28
clone_size: few
j_call: TRBJ1-1
d_call: -
cdr3_aa: CASSPVGAGHTEAFF
cdr3_nt: TGTGCCAGCAGCCCTGTAGGGGCAGGTCACACTGAAGCTTTCTTT

v_call: TRBV4-2
clone_size: few
j_call: TRBJ1-1
d_call: -
cdr3_aa: CASTKGGRNTEAFF
cdr3_nt: TGTGCCAGCACGAAAGGAGGCCGGAACACTGAAGCTTTCTTT

v_call: TRBV4-1
clone_size: few
j_call: TRBJ1-6
d_call: -
cdr3_aa: CASSQVDRSNSPLHF
cdr3_nt: TGCGCCAGCAGCCAAGTTGACAGGTCGAATTCACCCCTCCACTTT

v_call: TRBV29-1
clone_size: -
j_call: TRBJ2-2
d_call: -
cdr3_aa: CSVVAGANTGELFF
cdr3_nt: TGCAGCGTTGTGGCGGGCGCGAACACCGGGGAGCTGTTTTTT

v_call: TRBV27
clone_size: -
j_call: TRBJ2-1
d_call: TRBD2
cdr3_aa: CASKAGAYYNEQFF
cdr3_nt: TGTGCCAGCAAGGCGGGAGCCTACTACAATGAGCAGTTCTTC